These T cell receptor beta chains were read from a single sample in a study of blood T cell repertoires in COVID-19. Libraries were prepared by immunoSEQ multiplex PCR; TCRdb keeps only in-frame clonotypes and omits some of them. The repertoire holds some 390,000 clones, with around 89% as singletons. Sequences were obtained from PBMCs or T cells enriched from blood (not recorded which). The receptors derive from a man aged 25 to 40 who had recovered from COVID-19. Both conserved end residues are trimmed from each CDR3. The order of the fields is clone size, J gene, D gene, V gene, CDR3 protein. The D gene is left open where the match is weak. Clone size is given for some rows only: seen once, a few or many times, or a class if the clone is expanded.

- | TRBJ2-5 | TRBD2 | TRBV28 | ATRTSLETQY
- | TRBJ2-7 | - | TRBV3-1/TRBV3-2 | ASSTREGLYEQY
- | TRBJ1-2 | - | TRBV25-1 | ASSEAPNYGYT
- | TRBJ1-3 | TRBD1 | TRBV7-3 | ASSSTGGDGNTIY
- | TRBJ1-5 | - | TRBV19 | ASSPAGGRNQPQH
- | TRBJ1-4 | - | TRBV15 | ATSRGFATTPGEKLF
- | TRBJ1-5 | - | TRBV7-2 | ASSPGGSYQPQH
- | TRBJ1-1 | TRBD1 | TRBV7-9 | ASSKGQGGMNTEAF
- | TRBJ2-7 | - | TRBV29-1 | SVGGPYEQY
once | TRBJ2-3 | TRBD2 | TRBV19 | ASSMGIAGGFDTQY
- | TRBJ1-4 | - | TRBV7-9 | ASSLNRVSNEKLF
- | TRBJ1-4 | - | TRBV5-1 | ASSPWGTNEKLF
- | TRBJ2-2 | - | TRBV5-5 | ASSLASYTGELF
- | TRBJ2-2 | - | TRBV18 | ASSHKGLRNTGELF
- | TRBJ2-7 | - | TRBV5-6 | ASSRLGYEQY
- | TRBJ2-1 | TRBD1 | TRBV30 | AWSVRWTGRSYNEQF
once | TRBJ1-2 | - | TRBV12-3/TRBV12-4 | ASSLAADYGYT
- | TRBJ1-4 | - | TRBV19 | ASSINGQFGTNEKLF
- | TRBJ2-1 | TRBD2 | TRBV19 | ASSIWESGSNEQF
few | TRBJ1-4 | - | TRBV30 | ALNKGEGEKLF
- | TRBJ1-3 | - | TRBV4-1 | ASSQLSGNTIY
- | TRBJ1-5 | - | TRBV28 | ASRASSSNQPQH
- | TRBJ2-1 | - | TRBV9 | ASSVEESSYNEQF
many | TRBJ2-7 | - | TRBV2 | ASSEFEGGEQY
- | TRBJ2-1 | TRBD2 | TRBV19 | ASSISVAGYNEQF
once | TRBJ2-7 | TRBD1 | TRBV11-2 | ASSFGTGATYEQY
- | TRBJ2-7 | TRBD1 | TRBV27 | ASSLGAGGFYEQY
few | TRBJ2-7 | - | TRBV10-3 | AISERTASSYEQY
- | TRBJ2-7 | TRBD2 | TRBV10-2 | ASSEDLAGGLYEQY
- | TRBJ1-3 | TRBD1 | TRBV6-5 | ASSYGTASGTIY
- | TRBJ1-3 | TRBD1 | TRBV11-2 | ASRNSGQGVGGNTIY
- | TRBJ1-4 | - | TRBV7-9 | ASSLAYKNEKLF
- | TRBJ1-1 | - | TRBV9 | ASSRTGGNTEAF
- | TRBJ2-7 | - | TRBV2 | ASSEGGLANEQY
once | TRBJ1-1 | - | TRBV4-2 | ASSQDRQGGFGNTEAF
- | TRBJ1-5 | TRBD1 | TRBV4-1 | ASSQVDRDYQPQH
- | TRBJ1-1 | - | TRBV27 | ASSAGHLNTEAF
few | TRBJ2-1 | - | TRBV10-2 | ASGGAYNEQF